This T cell receptor beta chain derives from a study of cytomegalovirus exposure and HLA in healthy donors. The wider study: Of all 400 or so donors who were genotyped, 70% to 85% belonged to the Caucasian-associated ancestry cluster.

This CDR3 region has 17 residues. In germline, CDR1 is MGHRA, CDR2 YSYEKL. J was trimmed by 0 bases and V by 5 bases; bases with no gene match: 10. Concerning this clone: Its specificity is not known.

Broader study findings: Trimming of TCR beta V- and J-genes showed a link, identified in a later analysis, to a missense DCLRE1C variant. Follow-up analysis found HLA locus-dependent TCR association rates, highest for DRB1 and lowest for HLA-C. There was a cluster of highly shared sequence variants that was likely a sequencing artifact.

Primers: 60 Vbeta forward and 13 Jbeta reverse. Here immunoSEQ multiplex PCR was the method, and the copy in TCRdb shows in-frame clones only, minus some. Of just over 80,000 clones listed, about four fifths are singletons. The TCR originated in a man aged 18 to 35 in good health and CMV-seropositive. This chain links TRBV4-1 with TRBJ2-3; 8 bases map to TRBD2. Sequences were obtained from PBMCs. CDR3 coding DNA: TGCGCCAGCAGCACAACGGGAGGGCCGACTAGCACAGATACGCAGTATTTT. Residues: CASSTTGGPTSTDTQYF.